These 32 T cell receptor beta chains originate from one sample sequenced in a study of Ad26.COV2.S vaccination and SARS-CoV-2 variants (dated by TCRdb to the early 2020s). Library preparation employed the immunoSEQ multiplex PCR assay. Drawn from immuneACCESS, this table holds only the in-frame rearrangements with V and J called that TCRdb kept. Clones are partly lost; checked studies trace under half to an unresolved V gene and leave the rest unexplained. This sample has under 95,000 clones in its table, and around 82% of those were observed once. The top ten constitute about 15% of the sample. The label giving this sample's time point can be read as: individuals recovered from natural SARS-CoV-2 infection. Source: peripheral blood, taken after recovery from COVID-19. The receptors derive from a human donor who had recovered from COVID-19.

The gene calls are TRBV25-1 and TRBJ2-2; TRBD1 aligns across 7 bases. After removal of 6 bases from V and 5 bases from J, the junction contained 9 bases not matched to a gene. The germline V gene has CDR1 MGHDK and CDR2 SYGVNS. CDR3 size: 15 residues. In DNA form, the CDR3 reads TGTGCCAGCAGAAACAGGGGACGATATACCGGGGAGCTGTTTTTT. It codes for CASRNRGRYTGELFF.

The V gene is TRBV29-1, the J gene TRBJ2-1; maybe TRBD2 (6 bases). CDR1 is SQVTM, CDR2 ANQGSEA, per germline. The V end lost 6 bases, the J end lost 1 base, and 10 bases lay between the germline ends. There are 13 residues in the CDR3. The CDR3 DNA is TGCAGCGTCGGGACTGAGTCCTACAATGAGCAGTTCTTC. This encodes CSVGTESYNEQFF.

The genes are TRBV5-5 and TRBJ1-1, with D maybe TRBD1 (5 bases). This CDR3 is 14 amino acids long. CDR1 and CDR2 from the germline V gene are SGHKS and YYEKEE (reference sequence). Trimming took off 2 bases at V and 4 bases at J, with 12 bases between the two ends. The CDR3 sequence is CASSFGAAGTEAFF. The DNA of the CDR3 is TGTGCCAGCAGCTTCGGGGCTGCGGGCACTGAAGCTTTCTTT.

This clone has just one count. The chain recombines TRBV27 with TRBJ2-6; possible D gene TRBD1, 5 bases. Looked up from germline, CDR1 is MNHEY and CDR2 is SMNVEV (reference sequence). Between the trimmed V and J ends, which lost 3 bases and 1 base, there was a span of 13 bases. The CDR3 totals 17 residues. Here the CDR3 reads CASSFEGETSGANVLTF. CDR3 nucleotides: TGTGCCAGCAGTTTTGAAGGGGAAACATCTGGGGCCAACGTCCTGACTTTC. Together with reference TRBV27 and TRBJ2-6, the CDR3 gives the full variable domain: EAQVTQNPRYLITVTGKKLTVTCSQNMNHEYMSWYRQDPGLGLRQIYYSMNVEVTDKGDVPEGYKVSRKEKRNFPLILESPSPNQTSLYFCASSFEGETSGANVLTFGAGSRLTVL.

The chain combines TRBV19 with TRBJ2-2; D might be TRBD1 or TRBD2, each matching 6 bases. This CDR3 region has 16 residues. Looked up from germline, CDR1 is LNHDA and CDR2 is SQIVND (reference sequence). V gave up 3 bases and J gave up 7 bases, with 18 bases separating them. CDR3: CASSIRGAGKDGELFF. CDR3 sequence (DNA): TGTGCCAGTAGTATTAGGGGGGCAGGGAAGGACGGGGAGCTGTTTTTT.

Notes on this clone: At the DNA level, this CDR3 is encoded by other sequences in the same sample as well. The rearrangement joins TRBV19 to TRBJ1-2; D perhaps matches TRBD1 (6 bases). The length of the CDR3 is 13 residues. Germline CDR1 is LNHDA and CDR2 is SQIVND (reference sequence). V lost 4 bases and J lost 2, with 8 bases in between. The CDR3 sequence is CASSRGGNYGYTF. The CDR3 DNA is TGTGCCAGTAGTAGAGGGGGGAACTATGGCTACACCTTC.

This clone was seen only once. The rearrangement links TRBV5-6 to TRBJ1-6; no clear D gene. V was cut by 4 bases and J by 4 bases, with 15 bases left in between. Germline loops: CDR1 SGHDT, CDR2 YYEEEE. The CDR3 is 16 residues long. The CDR3 nucleotides read TGTGCCAGCAGCGGAAATTCGTTCACTTATAATTCACCCCTCCACTTT. Its protein product is CASSGNSFTYNSPLHF.

This clone was recorded once. J is TRBJ2-5 and V is TRBV7-9; D call uncertain. Trimming stripped 3 bases from V and 2 bases from J, with 7 bases between. Looked up from germline, CDR1 is SEHNR and CDR2 is FQNEAQ (reference sequence). The length of the CDR3 is 13 residues. CDR3 amino acids: CASSFGMQETQYF. CDR3 coding DNA: TGTGCCAGCAGCTTTGGCATGCAAGAGACCCAGTACTTC. The full variable domain, rest sourced from reference TRBV7-9 and TRBJ2-5, is DTGVSQNPRHKITKRGQNVTFRCDPISEHNRLYWYRQTLGQGPEFLTYFQNEAQLEKSRLLSDRFSAERPKGSFSTLEIQRTEQGDSAMYLCASSFGMQETQYFGPGTRLLVL.

The rearrangement links TRBV15 to TRBJ1-4, with D possibly matching TRBD1 (6 bases). There are 15 residues in the CDR3. Trimming cost V 0 bases and J 4 bases, with 9 bases left between them. Germline-derived CDR1 and CDR2 are LNHNV and YYDKDF (reference sequence). The CDR3 is CATSRDGQINEKLFF. For the CDR3, the DNA is TGTGCCACCAGCAGAGATGGACAGATTAATGAAAAACTGTTTTTT. Variable domain in full (rest from reference TRBV15 and TRBJ1-4): DAMVIQNPRYQVTQFGKPVTLSCSQTLNHNVMYWYQQKSSQAPKLLFHYYDKDFNNEADTPDNFQSRRPNTSFCFLDIRSPGLGDTAMYLCATSRDGQINEKLFFGSGTQLSVL.

DNA of the CDR3: TGTGCCAGCAGCCTACTAGCGGGAGGTACCACAGATACGCAGTATTTT. Translation: CASSLLAGGTTDTQYF. The rearrangement links TRBV3-1 (or the pseudogene TRBV3-2) to TRBJ2-3; TRBD2 matches at 12 bases. CDR1 and CDR2 (germline): LGHDT, YNNKEL (reference sequence). V gave up 4 bases and J gave up 2 bases; unmatched junction bases: 4. There are 16 residues in the CDR3.

The rearrangement uses TRBV10-3 and TRBJ2-1, with D unresolved. CDR1 and CDR2 from the germline V gene are ENHRY and SYGVKD. The CDR3 sequence is 12 residues long. Trimming left V 5 bases short and J 9 bases short, with 11 bases between. The DNA for the CDR3 is TGTGCCATCAGTCCTCCGTTTGGTGAGCAGTTCTTC. Its translation is CAISPPFGEQFF.

The chain employs TRBV28 and TRBJ2-7; no definite D call. From germline, CDR1 is MDHEN and CDR2 SYDVKM. Trimming removed 7 bases at V and 3 bases at J, with 13 bases between. CDR3 length equals 13 residues. The CDR3 region is CASTPPFGYEQYF. DNA for the CDR3: TGTGCCAGCACCCCTCCCTTTGGCTACGAGCAGTACTTC.

This clone is a singleton in its sample. The rearrangement joins TRBV18 to TRBJ1-5, with a tentative D call TRBD1 (5 bases). CDR1 and CDR2 (germline): KGHSH, LQKENI. With 2 bases removed from V and 7 bases from J, the gap between germline ends came to 9 bases. This CDR3 is 13 amino acids long. The CDR3 coding sequence is TGTGCCAGCTCACCAGGGGGAGAGCAGCCCCAGCATTTT. It codes for CASSPGGEQPQHF.

The sample holds one count of this clone. The chain uses TRBV5-6 and TRBJ1-2; perhaps TRBD1 as D (5 bases). CDR3 length: 12 residues. V lost 4 bases to trimming and J lost 8 bases, with 12 bases between them. From germline, CDR1 is SGHDT and CDR2 YYEEEE. DNA for the CDR3: TGTGCCAGCAGCGAGGGGTGGGCCGGCTACACCTTC. Protein product: CASSEGWAGYTF.

The genes are TRBV6-6 and TRBJ2-5; 9 bases align to TRBD1. The ends lost 4 bases at V and 5 bases at J; junction bases unmatched: 5. The germline CDR1 and CDR2 sequences are MNHNY and SVGAGI (reference sequence). This CDR3 has 14 residues. This CDR3 is CASSSTGGGETQYF. The CDR3 DNA sequence: TGTGCCAGCAGTTCCACAGGGGGCGGGGAGACCCAGTACTTC.

The chain uses TRBV2 and TRBJ1-2; D unresolved. The germline V gene encodes CDR1 SNHLY and CDR2 FYNNEI. Trimming pared 3 bases from V and 2 bases from J, leaving 7 bases between. CDR3 length equals 13 residues. CDR3 nucleotide sequence: TGTGCCAGCAGTGAGGTCATGAACTATGGCTACACCTTC. Translation: CASSEVMNYGYTF. The whole variable domain, remainder taken from reference TRBV2 and TRBJ1-2, is EPEVTQTPSHQVTQMGQEVILRCVPISNHLYFYWYRQILGQKVEFLVSFYNNEISEKSEIFDDQFSVERPDGSNFTLKIRSTKLEDSAMYFCASSEVMNYGYTFGSGTRLTVV.

The rearrangement uses TRBV11-2 and TRBJ2-7; the match to TRBD2 covers 7 bases. In germline, CDR1 is SGHAT, CDR2 FQNNGV. V lost 0 bases, J lost 2 bases, and 10 bases stayed unmatched. This CDR3 has 17 residues. CDR3 DNA sequence: TGTGCCAGCAGCTTAGATAGCGGGCAGGTGTTAACCTACGAGCAGTACTTC. Protein: CASSLDSGQVLTYEQYF.

This sequence joins TRBV5-1 and TRBJ2-2, with TRBD1 identical over 7 bases. The CDR3 consists of 17 residues. Germline V CDR1 and CDR2: SGHRS, YFSETQ. Germline trimming cut 0 bases from V and 3 bases from J; bases unmatched to any gene: 8. CDR3 sequence: CASSLDGRGMYTGELFF. The DNA for the CDR3 is TGCGCCAGCAGCTTGGATGGCAGGGGGATGTACACCGGGGAGCTGTTTTTT. Using reference TRBV5-1 and TRBJ2-2 for the parts outside the CDR3, the full variable domain is KAGVTQTPRYLIKTRGQQVTLSCSPISGHRSVSWYQQTPGQGLQFLFEYFSETQRNKGNFPGRFSGRQFSNSRSEMNVSTLELGDSALYLCASSLDGRGMYTGELFFGEGSRLTVL.

The genes are TRBV5-5 and TRBJ2-5, with TRBD2 matching over 10 bases. CDR3 length: 18 residues. Germline trimming cut 4 bases from V and 3 bases from J; bases unmatched to any gene: 15. Per germline, CDR1 SGHKS and CDR2 YYEKEE (reference sequence). CDR3 loop: CASSPGVLAGIKKETQYF. The CDR3 bases are TGTGCCAGCAGCCCAGGGGTACTAGCGGGGATCAAAAAAGAGACCCAGTACTTC.

The chain carries TRBV7-3 and TRBJ1-1, with unresolved D. Trimming removed 2 bases at V and 8 bases at J, with 12 bases between. Germline CDR1 SGHTA, CDR2 FQGTGA. The CDR3 contains 13 residues. In nucleotides, the CDR3 is TGTGCCAGCAGCTTAGACTATACGAGAGAAGCTTTCTTT. It specifies CASSLDYTREAFF.

The chain links TRBV25-1 to TRBJ2-3; D call uncertain. V was pared by 4 bases and J by 1 base, with 3 bases between. Germline V gene sequence: CDR1 MGHDK, CDR2 SYGVNS. CDR3 length: 12 amino acids. The DNA for the CDR3 is TGTGCCAGCAGTGCCGGCACAGATACGCAGTATTTT. Translation gives CASSAGTDTQYF.

A word on this clone: This CDR3 is also generated by other DNA sequences in the sample. V usage is TRBV28 and J usage is TRBJ2-7, with a tentative D call TRBD2 (5 bases). V dropped 1 base and J dropped 3 bases, with 7 bases sitting between them. The CDR3 has 13 residues. Germline V CDR1 and CDR2: MDHEN, SYDVKM. The CDR3 protein is CASSLFRGYEQYF. DNA for the CDR3: TGTGCCAGCAGTTTATTCCGGGGCTACGAGCAGTACTTC.

This clone was counted between two and nine times. V and J are TRBV18 and TRBJ1-2; tentatively, D is TRBD1 (6 bases). This CDR3 is built from 15 residues. V gave up 2 bases and J gave up 3 bases, with 13 bases separating them. CDR1 KGHSH and CDR2 LQKENI come from the germline V gene. The CDR3 here is CASSPGTPTDYGYTF. As DNA, the CDR3 is TGTGCCAGCTCACCAGGGACACCCACGGACTATGGCTACACCTTC.

This clone was counted a few times. The chain couples TRBV28 to TRBJ1-1; TRBD1 matches 7 bases. Germline CDR1 reads MDHEN; CDR2 reads SYDVKM. V dropped 5 bases and J dropped 3; count of bases not matched to a gene: 12. The CDR3 is made up of 16 amino acids. The DNA of the CDR3 is TGTGCCAGCAGTGTCGAGACAGGGCTTTGGTACACTGAAGCTTTCTTT. Translation: CASSVETGLWYTEAFF. The whole variable domain, remainder taken from reference TRBV28 and TRBJ1-1, is DVKVTQSSRYLVKRTGEKVFLECVQDMDHENMFWYRQDPGLGLRLIYFSYDVKMKEKGDIPEGYSVSREKKERFSLILESASTNQTSMYLCASSVETGLWYTEAFFGQGTRLTVV.

The chain has TRBV7-9 and TRBJ1-3; D uncertain. The CDR3 covers 14 residues. V was cut by 5 bases and J by 2 bases, with 10 bases left in between. Germline V gene sequence: CDR1 SEHNR, CDR2 FQNEAQ (reference sequence). CDR3 protein: CASSPVGAGNTIYF. CDR3 coding DNA: TGTGCCAGCAGCCCAGTGGGAGCTGGAAACACCATATATTTT.

The chain links TRBV11-2 to TRBJ1-3; possibly TRBD1 for D (5 bases). This CDR3 has 14 residues. Trimming pared 3 bases from V and 5 bases from J, leaving 11 bases between. Per germline, CDR1 SGHAT and CDR2 FQNNGV. The CDR3 here is CASSLAGFRNTIYF. CDR3 nucleotides: TGTGCCAGCAGCTTGGCAGGGTTCAGAAACACCATATATTTT.

The V and J genes are TRBV6-1 and TRBJ2-1, with 12 positions matching TRBD2. V was pared by 0 bases and J by 1 base, with 16 bases of the junction left unmatched. The CDR3 totals 22 residues. The V gene's germline CDR1 is MNHNS and CDR2 SASEGT. CDR3 in DNA: TGTGCCAGCAGTGAAGCGCTGGGTGGTCGCCTAGCGGGAGGGCCTTCCTACAATGAGCAGTTCTTC. Amino acids: CASSEALGGRLAGGPSYNEQFF.

This clone was counted between two and nine times. V usage is TRBV19 and J usage is TRBJ2-2, with TRBD1 matching 7 bases. The V gene's germline CDR1 is LNHDA and CDR2 SQIVND (reference sequence). The CDR3 spans 14 residues. Trimming cost V 8 bases and J 3 bases; bases outside gene matches: 6. The CDR3 protein is CASRPGGDTGELFF. The CDR3 DNA is TGTGCCAGTCGGCCAGGGGGTGACACCGGGGAGCTGTTTTTT. Based on the CDR3 plus reference TRBV19 and TRBJ2-2, the full variable domain is DGGITQSPKYLFRKEGQNVTLSCEQNLNHDAMYWYRQDPGQGLRLIYYSQIVNDFQKGDIAEGYSVSREKKESFPLTVTSAQKNPTAFYLCASRPGGDTGELFFGEGSRLTVL.

This clone came up once. The V and J genes are TRBV7-9 and TRBJ2-3; TRBD1 might be the D (6 bases). This CDR3 comprises 14 residues. The germline CDR1 and CDR2 sequences are SEHNR and FQNEAQ (reference sequence). Trimming took off 6 bases at V and 9 bases at J, with 19 bases between the two ends. Written as DNA, the CDR3 is TGTGCCAGCAGGCCCAACAGGGTCCAGGCGACGCAGTATTTT. This encodes CASRPNRVQATQYF.

This chain links TRBV7-8 with TRBJ1-3, with TRBD1 identical over 9 bases. Germline assignment: CDR1 SGHVS and CDR2 FQNEAQ. V shed 8 bases and J 3 bases; nucleotides not matched to a gene: 5. This CDR3 contains 14 residues. CDR3 nucleotide sequence: TGTGCCAGCTCGCTGGACAGGGGTGGAAACACCATATATTTT. Residues: CASSLDRGGNTIYF.

This clone occurred once. The V and J genes are TRBV2 and TRBJ1-3; D remains ambiguous. The germline V gene encodes CDR1 SNHLY and CDR2 FYNNEI. The CDR3 extends over 13 amino acids. With 4 bases removed from V and 4 bases from J, the gap between germline ends came to 8 bases. CDR3 DNA sequence: TGTGCCAGCAGTGGAGAAAGGGGAAACACCATATATTTT. Translating it yields CASSGERGNTIYF.

This chain uses TRBV9 with TRBJ2-2, with 7 bases lining up with TRBD1. The CDR3 totals 16 residues. The J segment lost 1 base and the V segment lost 0 bases, leaving 3 bases of the junction unmatched. Germline assignment: CDR1 SGDLS and CDR2 YYNGEE. The CDR3 DNA reads TGTGCCAGCAGCGTAGTGCAGGGGGAGAACACCGGGGAGCTGTTTTTT. Protein: CASSVVQGENTGELFF. Complete variable domain (other parts from reference TRBV9 and TRBJ2-2): DSGVTQTPKHLITATGQRVTLRCSPRSGDLSVYWYQQSLDQGLQFLIQYYNGEERAKGNILERFSAQQFPDLHSELNLSSLELGDSALYFCASSVVQGENTGELFFGEGSRLTVL.